This section outlines one TCR beta chain sequence together with its context. Its target is unknown. The data belong to a study of long-term antiretroviral therapy in people with HIV. Every specimen held between about 0.85-10 million cryopreserved PBMC. These were thawed and washed before DNA extraction. Researchers report immunoSEQ v3.0 was run at survey level. The protocol was immunoSEQ multiplex PCR, while the TCRdb copy is restricted to in-frame clones and leaves out a portion. The sample comprises 25,000 to 35,000 clones, about three quarters of which are singletons, and about 10% rests with the top ten. The CDR3 loop spans 14 amino acids. Germline-derived CDR1 and CDR2 are MRHNA and SNTAGT. Trimming left V 10 bases short and J 0 bases short, with 15 bases between. Whole-study findings and limits: Clonal expansions arising prior to ART prevailed in the repertoire at every time point. Whereas controls had wider CDR3 length ranges, HIV repertoires had narrower ones. Once patients were on ART, diversity went higher but still fell short of transplant donor controls.

The V call is TRBV6-4, the J call TRBJ1-1; a possible D gene is TRBD1 (5 bases). Source: unsorted PBMCs, taken 1.5 years before starting antiretroviral therapy. The clonotype originates from a man aged 18 to 35 with HIV. The CDR3 here is CAIPRVLMNTEAFF. The CDR3 DNA follows: TGTGCCATCCCCAGGGTTTTGATGAACACTGAAGCTTTCTTT.